These T cell receptor beta chains were read from a single sample in a study of PD-L1 blockade in urothelial cancer. This table comes from immunoSEQ multiplex PCR, and its TCRdb copy is limited to in-frame clones, with some not included. The repertoire has 55,000 to 85,000 clones, 85% to 90% of them found once; the top ten carry approximately 3.5%. The specimen was PBMCs, collected around atezolizumab (anti-PD-L1) treatment. The receptors here all came from a man aged 55-75 years with urothelial cancer. Each CDR3 is given with its conserved first and last residue. The order of the fields is J gene, V gene, D gene, clone size, CDR3 protein, CDR3 DNA. A D gene is named only where the DNA matches it firmly. Clone size is not always given. Where it is, it says once, few, many or a class for expanded clones.

j_call: TRBJ1-2; v_call: TRBV9; d_call: .; clone_size: once; cdr3_aa: CASSSPGGAGGYTF; cdr3_nt: TGTGCCAGCAGCTCTCCAGGCGGGGCTGGAGGCTACACCTTC
j_call: TRBJ2-7; v_call: TRBV5-1; d_call: TRBD1; clone_size: .; cdr3_aa: CASSLAFGTGSPEQYF; cdr3_nt: TGCGCCAGCAGCTTGGCCTTTGGGACAGGGTCACCCGAGCAGTACTTC
j_call: TRBJ2-2; v_call: TRBV19; d_call: .; clone_size: .; cdr3_aa: CASSPLTRAVNTGELFF; cdr3_nt: TGTGCCAGTAGTCCTCTTACGCGGGCAGTTAACACCGGGGAGCTGTTTTTT
j_call: TRBJ2-5; v_call: TRBV19; d_call: .; clone_size: .; cdr3_aa: CASSMLRKETQYF; cdr3_nt: TGTGCCAGTAGTATGCTGAGGAAAGAGACCCAGTACTTC
j_call: TRBJ2-7; v_call: TRBV27; d_call: .; clone_size: .; cdr3_aa: CASRYIGVSEQYF; cdr3_nt: TGTGCCAGCCGTTACATAGGGGTAAGCGAGCAGTACTTC
j_call: TRBJ2-7; v_call: TRBV7-9; d_call: TRBD1; clone_size: .; cdr3_aa: CASSLGPGQGSYEQYF; cdr3_nt: TGTGCCAGCAGCTTAGGACCGGGACAGGGGTCCTACGAGCAGTACTTC
j_call: TRBJ2-1; v_call: TRBV15; d_call: TRBD2; clone_size: .; cdr3_aa: CATSRLAGGRGNEQFF; cdr3_nt: TGTGCCACCAGCAGATTAGCGGGGGGGCGTGGGAATGAGCAGTTCTTC
j_call: TRBJ2-5; v_call: TRBV6-6; d_call: .; clone_size: .; cdr3_aa: CASRDSLETQYF; cdr3_nt: TGTGCCAGCAGAGACAGTTTAGAGACCCAGTACTTC
j_call: TRBJ2-2; v_call: TRBV19; d_call: .; clone_size: once; cdr3_aa: CASSITETGELFF; cdr3_nt: TGTGCCAGTAGTATTACAGAGACCGGGGAGCTGTTTTTT
j_call: TRBJ1-2; v_call: TRBV7-2; d_call: TRBD1; clone_size: few; cdr3_aa: CASSLQGANYGYTF; cdr3_nt: TGTGCCAGCAGCTTACAGGGGGCTAACTATGGCTACACCTTC
j_call: TRBJ1-4; v_call: TRBV7-6; d_call: .; clone_size: .; cdr3_aa: CASSLSGATNEKLFF; cdr3_nt: TGTGCCAGCAGCTTAAGCGGGGCAACTAATGAAAAACTGTTTTTT
j_call: TRBJ2-3; v_call: TRBV29-1; d_call: .; clone_size: .; cdr3_aa: CSVEGDRDTQYF; cdr3_nt: TGCAGCGTTGAAGGCGACAGAGATACGCAGTATTTT
j_call: TRBJ2-7; v_call: TRBV11-2; d_call: .; clone_size: .; cdr3_aa: CASSPGQGVSYEQYF; cdr3_nt: TGTGCCAGCAGCCCTGGGCAGGGTGTGTCCTACGAGCAGTACTTC
j_call: TRBJ2-5; v_call: TRBV6-5; d_call: TRBD2; clone_size: .; cdr3_aa: CASNSGGHQETQYF; cdr3_nt: TGTGCCAGCAATAGCGGGGGGCATCAAGAGACCCAGTACTTC
j_call: TRBJ2-7; v_call: TRBV7-2; d_call: TRBD2; clone_size: .; cdr3_aa: CASSLETSGNEQYF; cdr3_nt: TGTGCCAGCAGCTTAGAGACTAGCGGAAACGAGCAGTACTTC
j_call: TRBJ1-1; v_call: TRBV9; d_call: .; clone_size: .; cdr3_aa: CASSARMGNTEAFF; cdr3_nt: TGTGCCAGCAGCGCCAGGATGGGGAACACTGAAGCTTTCTTT
j_call: TRBJ2-7; v_call: TRBV7-3; d_call: .; clone_size: .; cdr3_aa: CASSSDGASSYEQYF; cdr3_nt: TGTGCCAGCAGCAGCGATGGGGCTAGCTCCTACGAGCAGTACTTC
j_call: TRBJ2-2; v_call: TRBV5-1; d_call: .; clone_size: .; cdr3_aa: CASSWAGANTGELFF; cdr3_nt: TGCGCCAGCAGCTGGGCAGGGGCGAACACCGGGGAGCTGTTTTTT
j_call: TRBJ1-2; v_call: TRBV6-5; d_call: .; clone_size: .; cdr3_aa: CASSRGPDDYGYTF; cdr3_nt: TGTGCCAGCAGTCGAGGGCCGGACGATTATGGCTACACCTTC
j_call: TRBJ1-3; v_call: TRBV4-1; d_call: TRBD1; clone_size: .; cdr3_aa: CASSQGRGRSGNTIYF; cdr3_nt: TGCGCCAGCAGCCAAGGTAGGGGGCGCAGTGGAAACACCATATATTTT
j_call: TRBJ1-2; v_call: TRBV19; d_call: .; clone_size: .; cdr3_aa: CASSVSQDRYGYTF; cdr3_nt: TGTGCCAGTAGTGTCTCGCAGGATCGATATGGCTACACCTTC
j_call: TRBJ2-1; v_call: TRBV5-4; d_call: .; clone_size: .; cdr3_aa: CASSLGESSYNEQFF; cdr3_nt: TGTGCCAGCAGCTTGGGGGAGAGCTCCTACAATGAGCAGTTCTTC
j_call: TRBJ2-3; v_call: TRBV7-2; d_call: .; clone_size: once; cdr3_aa: CASSLEGTEDTQYF; cdr3_nt: TGTGCCAGCAGCTTAGAAGGGACTGAAGATACGCAGTATTTT
j_call: TRBJ1-3; v_call: TRBV6-1; d_call: TRBD1; clone_size: .; cdr3_aa: CASSGGGNTIYF; cdr3_nt: TGTGCCAGTTCAGGGGGCGGAAACACCATATATTTT
j_call: TRBJ1-1; v_call: TRBV5-1; d_call: .; clone_size: .; cdr3_aa: CASSGTLGTEAFF; cdr3_nt: TGCGCCAGCAGCGGGACTCTTGGCACTGAAGCTTTCTTT
j_call: TRBJ2-1; v_call: TRBV19; d_call: TRBD1; clone_size: .; cdr3_aa: CASSTTGGYNEQFF; cdr3_nt: TGTGCCAGTAGCACGACAGGGGGCTACAATGAGCAGTTCTTC
j_call: TRBJ2-3; v_call: TRBV5-1; d_call: .; clone_size: .; cdr3_aa: CASSLQGSDTQYF; cdr3_nt: TGCGCCAGCAGCTTGCAGGGGTCAGATACGCAGTATTTT
j_call: TRBJ1-1; v_call: TRBV5-1; d_call: .; clone_size: few; cdr3_aa: CASSIPRNTVNTEAFF; cdr3_nt: TGCGCCAGCAGCATACCAAGAAACACAGTGAACACTGAAGCTTTCTTT
j_call: TRBJ1-4; v_call: TRBV4-3; d_call: .; clone_size: once; cdr3_aa: CASSQGLSPQAEKLFF; cdr3_nt: TGCGCCAGCAGCCAAGGGCTGTCCCCGCAGGCTGAAAAACTGTTTTTT
j_call: TRBJ2-7; v_call: TRBV14; d_call: TRBD2; clone_size: .; cdr3_aa: CASSPLAGGPDEQYF; cdr3_nt: TGTGCCAGCAGCCCCCTAGCGGGAGGGCCGGACGAGCAGTACTTC
j_call: TRBJ2-5; v_call: TRBV10-1; d_call: .; clone_size: .; cdr3_aa: CASSARVAAGETQYF; cdr3_nt: TGCGCCAGCAGTGCCCGGGTTGCGGCTGGGGAGACCCAGTACTTC
j_call: TRBJ1-4; v_call: TRBV7-8; d_call: TRBD1; clone_size: .; cdr3_aa: CASGSGGMANEKLFF; cdr3_nt: TGTGCCAGCGGATCAGGGGGAATGGCTAATGAAAAACTGTTTTTT
j_call: TRBJ2-2; v_call: TRBV14; d_call: .; clone_size: few; cdr3_aa: CASSQRSGSYTGELFF; cdr3_nt: TGTGCCAGCAGCCAACGATCGGGATCCTACACCGGGGAGCTGTTTTTT
j_call: TRBJ2-3; v_call: TRBV10-3; d_call: TRBD2; clone_size: .; cdr3_aa: CATAAGAEPTDTQYF; cdr3_nt: TGTGCCACTGCAGCGGGGGCCGAACCCACAGATACGCAGTATTTT
j_call: TRBJ1-5; v_call: TRBV18; d_call: TRBD1; clone_size: .; cdr3_aa: CASSQQQGEGQPQHF; cdr3_nt: TGTGCCAGCTCTCAACAACAGGGGGAAGGTCAGCCCCAGCATTTT
j_call: TRBJ2-7; v_call: TRBV5-6; d_call: .; clone_size: .; cdr3_aa: CASSLAPGSSYEQYF; cdr3_nt: TGTGCCAGCAGCTTGGCTCCAGGATCCTCCTACGAGCAGTACTTC
j_call: TRBJ2-2; v_call: TRBV6-6; d_call: .; clone_size: .; cdr3_aa: CASTLAPGELFF; cdr3_nt: TGTGCCAGCACCTTAGCCCCCGGGGAGCTGTTTTTT
j_call: TRBJ2-1; v_call: TRBV29-1; d_call: .; clone_size: .; cdr3_aa: CSVESSDNEQFF; cdr3_nt: TGCAGCGTTGAATCTAGCGACAATGAGCAGTTCTTC
j_call: TRBJ2-7; v_call: TRBV5-1; d_call: .; clone_size: .; cdr3_aa: CASSLAGPFGGADEQYF; cdr3_nt: TGCGCCAGCAGCTTGGCAGGACCATTCGGGGGTGCCGACGAGCAGTACTTC
j_call: TRBJ2-7; v_call: TRBV27; d_call: TRBD2; clone_size: .; cdr3_aa: CASSSPGLAYEQYF; cdr3_nt: TGTGCCAGCAGTTCCCCGGGACTAGCCTACGAGCAGTACTTC
j_call: TRBJ2-5; v_call: TRBV30; d_call: .; clone_size: .; cdr3_aa: CAWRGAGEETQYF; cdr3_nt: TGTGCCTGGAGAGGGGCAGGGGAAGAGACCCAGTACTTC
j_call: TRBJ2-1; v_call: TRBV19; d_call: TRBD1; clone_size: .; cdr3_aa: CASSPQTGVYNEQFF; cdr3_nt: TGTGCCAGTAGCCCCCAGACAGGGGTCTACAATGAGCAGTTCTTC